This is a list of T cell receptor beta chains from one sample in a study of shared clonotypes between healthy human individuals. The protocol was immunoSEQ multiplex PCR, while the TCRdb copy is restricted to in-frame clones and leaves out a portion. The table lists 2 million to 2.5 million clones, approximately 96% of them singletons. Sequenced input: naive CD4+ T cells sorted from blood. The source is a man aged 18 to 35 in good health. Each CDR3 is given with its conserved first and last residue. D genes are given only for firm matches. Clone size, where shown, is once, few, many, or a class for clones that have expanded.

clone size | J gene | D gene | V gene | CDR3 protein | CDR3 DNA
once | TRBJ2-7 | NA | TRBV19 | CASSIRERYEQYF | TGTGCCAGTAGTATCAGGGAAAGGTACGAGCAGTACTTC
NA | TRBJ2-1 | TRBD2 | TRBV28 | CASSFSSGGAVDNEQFF | TGTGCCAGCAGTTTTAGTAGCGGGGGGGCCGTCGACAATGAGCAGTTCTTC
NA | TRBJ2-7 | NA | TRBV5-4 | CASSLADSPKQYF | TGTGCCAGCAGCTTGGCGGACTCCCCAAAGCAGTACTTC
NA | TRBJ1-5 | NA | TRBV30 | CAWSREGGISQHF | TGTGCCTGGAGTAGGGAGGGGGGAATTTCCCAGCATTTT
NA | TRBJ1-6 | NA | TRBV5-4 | CASSWEGRGTPHSPLHF | TGTGCCAGCAGCTGGGAGGGAAGGGGGACTCCCCATTCACCCCTCCACTTT
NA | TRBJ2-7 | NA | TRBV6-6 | CASSYSGGMGEQYF | TGTGCCAGCAGTTACTCCGGCGGGATGGGCGAGCAGTACTTC
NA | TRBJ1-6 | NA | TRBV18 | CASSPSLGGNSPLHF | TGTGCCAGCTCACCCTCTCTAGGAGGGAATTCACCCCTCCACTTT
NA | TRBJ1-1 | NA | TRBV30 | CAWSGSPNEAFF | TGTGCCTGGTCAGGGTCCCCCAATGAAGCTTTCTTT
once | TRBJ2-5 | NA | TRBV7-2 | CASSLRVLDQTQYF | TGTGCCAGCAGCTTACGAGTCCTAGATCAGACCCAGTACTTC
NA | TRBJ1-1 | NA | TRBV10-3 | CASQGQGSNTEAFF | TGTGCCTCCCAGGGGCAGGGATCGAACACTGAAGCTTTCTTT
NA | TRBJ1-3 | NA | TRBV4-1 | CASGNPPSGNTIYF | TGCGCCAGCGGGAATCCACCTTCTGGAAACACCATATATTTT
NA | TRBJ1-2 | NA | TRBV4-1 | CASSQQRGEGYTF | TGCGCCAGCAGCCAACAAAGGGGGGAAGGCTACACCTTC
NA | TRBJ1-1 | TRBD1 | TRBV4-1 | CASSQGRTGRMDTEAFF | TGCGCCAGCAGCCAAGGCCGGACAGGGCGGATGGACACTGAAGCTTTCTTT
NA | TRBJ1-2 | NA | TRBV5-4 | CASSSQVSDYGYTF | TGTGCCAGCAGCTCACAGGTATCTGACTATGGCTACACCTTC
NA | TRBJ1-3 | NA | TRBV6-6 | CASSYVSGNTIYF | TGTGCCAGCAGTTACGTATCTGGAAACACCATATATTTT
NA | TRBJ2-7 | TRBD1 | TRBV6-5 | CASRRTGPYEQYF | TGTGCCAGCAGAAGGACAGGGCCCTACGAGCAGTACTTC
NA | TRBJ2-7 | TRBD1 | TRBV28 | CASGQGLASSYF | TGTGCCAGCGGACAGGGACTCGCTAGCTCTTACTTC
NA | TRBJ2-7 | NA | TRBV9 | CASSPTGFSYEQYF | TGTGCCAGCAGCCCAACAGGGTTCTCCTACGAGCAGTACTTC
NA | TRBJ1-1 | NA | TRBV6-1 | CASSALFGTEAFF | TGTGCCAGCAGCGCTCTCTTTGGCACTGAAGCTTTCTTT
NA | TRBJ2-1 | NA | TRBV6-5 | CASSYWDIGGDEQFF | TGTGCCAGCAGTTACTGGGACATCGGGGGAGATGAGCAGTTCTTC
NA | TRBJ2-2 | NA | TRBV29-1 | CSVDEGGFVRELFF | TGCAGCGTTGATGAGGGTGGGTTCGTCAGGGAGCTGTTTTTT
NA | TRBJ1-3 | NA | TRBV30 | CAWTGTGNTIYF | TGTGCCTGGACAGGGACTGGAAACACCATATATTTT
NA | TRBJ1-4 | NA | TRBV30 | CAWSWAGGMQEKLFF | TGTGCCTGGAGCTGGGCTGGGGGGATGCAGGAAAAACTGTTTTTT
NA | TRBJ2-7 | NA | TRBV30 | CAWSVGLGEQYF | TGTGCCTGGAGCGTGGGTCTCGGCGAGCAGTACTTC
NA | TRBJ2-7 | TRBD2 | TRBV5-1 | CASSGLADAYEQYF | TGCGCCAGCAGCGGGCTAGCGGATGCCTACGAGCAGTACTTC
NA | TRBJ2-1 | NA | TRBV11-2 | CASSTTQGRNYYNEQFF | TGTGCCAGCAGCACTACTCAGGGTAGGAACTACTACAATGAGCAGTTCTTC
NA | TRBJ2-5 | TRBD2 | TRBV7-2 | CASSPHGTSGRASDETQYF | TGTGCCAGCAGCCCACACGGGACTAGCGGGAGGGCCTCGGATGAGACCCAGTACTTC
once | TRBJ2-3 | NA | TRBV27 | CASRMTRGDTDTQYF | TGTGCCAGCAGGATGACTAGGGGCGACACAGATACGCAGTATTTT
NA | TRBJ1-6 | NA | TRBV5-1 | CASSLEGGVSPLHF | TGCGCCAGCAGCTTGGAGGGGGGAGTATCACCCCTCCACTTT
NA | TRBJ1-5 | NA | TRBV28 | CASEPPNQPQHF | TGTGCCAGCGAACCACCCAATCAGCCCCAGCATTTT
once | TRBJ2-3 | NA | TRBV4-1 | CASSHPFGLGTDTQYF | TGCGCCAGCAGCCATCCGTTCGGCCTTGGCACAGATACGCAGTATTTT
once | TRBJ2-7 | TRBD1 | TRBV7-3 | CASSPGQGFEQYF | TGTGCCAGCAGTCCGGGACAGGGTTTCGAGCAGTACTTC
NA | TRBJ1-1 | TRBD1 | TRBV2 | CASRLPGQGNTEAFF | TGTGCCAGCAGACTTCCGGGACAGGGTAACACTGAAGCTTTCTTT
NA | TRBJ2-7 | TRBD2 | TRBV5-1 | CASSRTSGSYEQYF | TGCGCCAGCAGCCGTACTAGCGGGAGCTACGAGCAGTACTTC
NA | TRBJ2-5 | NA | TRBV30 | CAWSALRTQYF | TGTGCCTGGAGTGCCCTCCGGACCCAGTACTTC
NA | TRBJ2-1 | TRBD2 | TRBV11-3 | CASSGPEREYNEQFF | TGTGCCAGCAGCGGCCCTGAGCGGGAGTACAATGAGCAGTTCTTC
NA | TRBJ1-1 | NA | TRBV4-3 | CASSQDVTVVSAEAFF | TGCGCCAGCAGCCAAGATGTGACGGTCGTAAGCGCTGAAGCTTTCTTT
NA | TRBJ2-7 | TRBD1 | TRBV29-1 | CSVRGRQGVDEQYF | TGCAGCGTTCGAGGCCGGCAGGGGGTAGACGAGCAGTACTTC
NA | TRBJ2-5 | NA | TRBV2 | CASAGRGETQYF | TGTGCCTCAGCAGGGCGCGGGGAGACCCAGTACTTC
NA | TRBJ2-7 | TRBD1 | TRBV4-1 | CASSQGRQGVWEQYF | TGCGCCAGCAGCCAAGGACGGCAGGGGGTGTGGGAGCAGTACTTC
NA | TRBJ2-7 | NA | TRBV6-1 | CASSEAFGVQYF | TGTGCCAGCAGTGAAGCCTTTGGGGTGCAGTACTTC
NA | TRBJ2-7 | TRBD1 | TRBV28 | CASSSTTGLYEQYF | TGTGCCAGCAGTTCAACGACAGGGCTATACGAGCAGTACTTC
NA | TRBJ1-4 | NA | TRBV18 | CASSPPLNEKLFF | TGTGCCAGCTCACCGCCTCTTAATGAAAAACTGTTTTTT
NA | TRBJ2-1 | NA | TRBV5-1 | CASSLVMGNHEQFF | TGCGCCAGCAGCTTGGTAATGGGGAACCATGAGCAGTTCTTC
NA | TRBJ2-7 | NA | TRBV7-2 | CASSLSGGYEQYF | TGTGCCAGCAGCTTATCAGGCGGCTACGAGCAGTACTTC
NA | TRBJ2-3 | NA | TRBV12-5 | CASGLGQSTDTQYF | TGTGCTAGTGGTTTAGGACAGAGCACAGATACGCAGTATTTT
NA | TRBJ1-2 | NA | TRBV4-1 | CASLAPGGNPGGYTF | TGCGCCAGCCTAGCCCCGGGGGGAAATCCTGGTGGCTACACCTTC
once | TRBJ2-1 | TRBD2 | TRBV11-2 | CASSFGGTKYNEQFF | TGTGCCAGCAGCTTCGGGGGGACTAAGTACAATGAGCAGTTCTTC
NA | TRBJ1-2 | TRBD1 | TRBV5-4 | CASSPGGTGILYGYTF | TGTGCCAGCAGCCCGGGGGGGACAGGGATATTATATGGCTACACCTTC
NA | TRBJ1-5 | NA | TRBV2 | CASSDRQVNQPQHF | TGTGCCAGCAGTGACCGGCAGGTCAATCAGCCCCAGCATTTT
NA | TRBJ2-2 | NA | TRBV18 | CASSPLVANTGELFF | TGTGCCAGCTCACCGCTAGTCGCGAACACCGGGGAGCTGTTTTTT
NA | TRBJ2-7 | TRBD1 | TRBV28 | CASGTPGTGSNEQYF | TGTGCCAGCGGAACCCCCGGGACAGGGTCGAACGAGCAGTACTTC
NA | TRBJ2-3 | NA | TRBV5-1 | CASSLGGPPTDTQYF | TGCGCCAGCAGCTTGGGGGGCCCTCCCACAGATACGCAGTATTTT
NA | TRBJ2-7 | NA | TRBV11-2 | CASSLDRNYEQYF | TGTGCCAGCAGCTTAGATCGTAACTACGAGCAGTACTTC